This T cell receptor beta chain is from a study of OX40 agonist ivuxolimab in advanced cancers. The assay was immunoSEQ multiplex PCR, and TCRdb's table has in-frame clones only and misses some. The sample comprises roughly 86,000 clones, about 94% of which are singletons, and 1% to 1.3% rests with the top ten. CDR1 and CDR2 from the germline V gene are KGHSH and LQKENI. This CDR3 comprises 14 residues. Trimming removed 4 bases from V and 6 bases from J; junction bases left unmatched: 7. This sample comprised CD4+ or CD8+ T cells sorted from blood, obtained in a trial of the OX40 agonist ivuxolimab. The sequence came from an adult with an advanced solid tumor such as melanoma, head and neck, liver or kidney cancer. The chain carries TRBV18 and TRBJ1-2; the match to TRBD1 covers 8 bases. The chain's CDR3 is CASSLGQGGDGYTF. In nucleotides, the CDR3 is TGTGCCAGCTCACTCGGACAGGGTGGGGATGGCTACACCTTC.